These 11 T cell receptor beta chains originate from one sample sequenced in a study of blood T cell repertoires in COVID-19. Some clones are missing from TCRdb's copy, which holds only in-frame ones; the method was immunoSEQ multiplex PCR. The sample lists about 190,000 clones; 65% to 85% were seen once. The sample consisted of PBMCs or T cells enriched from blood (not recorded which). The receptors shown here come from a woman in her 30s who had been exposed to COVID-19.

In this sample, this clone turned up once. The chain joins TRBV6-4 to TRBJ2-2, with 10 bases matching TRBD1. The V gene's germline CDR1 is MRHNA and CDR2 SNTAGT. The CDR3 consists of 16 residues. The V segment lost 4 bases and the J segment 6 bases; nucleotides outside the gene matches: 8. CDR3 nucleotide sequence: TGTGCCAGCAGTGGAGTGACAGGGGGCACGGCCGGGGAGCTGTTTTTT. Translation: CASSGVTGGTAGELFF.

The V gene is TRBV2, the J gene TRBJ1-3; 7 bases map to TRBD1. The V and J ends lost 4 bases and 7 bases, in that order; junction bases with no gene match: 4. This CDR3 is 13 amino acids long. CDR1 is SNHLY, CDR2 FYNNEI, per germline. The CDR3 protein is CASSGGRGNTIYF. The DNA of the CDR3 is TGTGCCAGCAGTGGTGGCAGGGGGAACACCATATATTTT.

This chain connects TRBV10-3 to TRBJ1-1; perhaps TRBD1 as D (5 bases). Germline values: CDR1 ENHRY, CDR2 SYGVKD. V lost 4 bases and J 5 bases, leaving 17 bases between the germline ends. This CDR3 contains 15 residues. CDR3 in amino acids: CAISVVLGQVTEAFF. Here the CDR3 DNA reads TGTGCCATCAGTGTAGTTCTGGGGCAGGTGACTGAAGCTTTCTTT.

The chain carries TRBV4-1 and TRBJ1-3, with a tentative D call TRBD1 (5 bases). CDR3 length: 17 amino acids. Germline V CDR1 and CDR2: MGHRA, YSYEKL. Trimming took 5 bases from V and 5 from J, leaving 22 bases between them. In DNA, the CDR3 is TGCGCCAGCAGCTCAAGACGCAGCAGGGAGGATCGAAACACCATATATTTT. Translating gives CASSSRRSREDRNTIYF.

The chain carries TRBV29-1 and TRBJ1-1; 7 bases fit TRBD1. Looked up from germline, CDR1 is SQVTM and CDR2 is ANQGSEA. This CDR3 region has 12 residues. V lost 7 bases, J lost 4 bases, and 6 bases stayed unmatched. CDR3 sequence: CSGDREITEAFF. The CDR3 nucleotides are TGCAGCGGAGACAGGGAAATCACTGAAGCTTTCTTT.

V usage is TRBV5-1 and J usage is TRBJ2-7, with D possibly being TRBD2 (7 bases). Per germline, CDR1 SGHRS and CDR2 YFSETQ. The CDR3 covers 12 residues. The germline V and J ends were trimmed by 7 bases and 5 bases, with 13 bases remaining between them. The CDR3 nucleotides read TGCGCCAGCGGAAAGGGGGGGGACGAGCAGTACTTC. Its protein is CASGKGGDEQYF.

The chain combines TRBV3-1 (or the pseudogene TRBV3-2) with TRBJ2-5; the D is unclear. Looked up from germline, CDR1 is LGHDT and CDR2 is YNNKEL (reference sequence). V lost 6 bases to trimming and J lost 5 bases, with 7 bases between them. The CDR3 has 11 amino acids. The CDR3 sequence is CASRRSETQYF. The CDR3 nucleotides are TGTGCCAGCAGACGGTCCGAGACCCAGTACTTC.

The chain joins TRBV6-4 to TRBJ2-2; possible D gene TRBD1, 5 bases. The CDR3 has 14 amino acids. The germline V gene encodes CDR1 MRHNA and CDR2 SNTAGT. Trimming shortened V by 4 bases and J by 1 base, and 7 bases separated the two germline ends. The DNA of the CDR3 is TGTGCCAGCAGTGCAGGACAGAACACCGGGGAGCTGTTTTTT. Translated: CASSAGQNTGELFF.

The genes are TRBV29-1 and TRBJ2-7; tentative D call: TRBD1 (6 bases). Trimming shortened V by 4 bases and J by 4 bases, and 8 bases separated the two germline ends. CDR1 is SQVTM and CDR2 is ANQGSEA in the germline V gene. CDR3 size: 11 residues. DNA of the CDR3: TGCAGCGTTGGAGGGGGATACGAGCAGTACTTC. Translated: CSVGGGYEQYF.

This clone was detected once. The J gene is TRBJ2-3, the V gene TRBV7-9, with D unresolved. The germline gives CDR1 SEHNR, CDR2 FQNEAQ (reference sequence). The CDR3 length is 14 residues. The V and J ends lost 5 bases and 4 bases respectively, with 13 bases between them. The CDR3 loop reads CASSPPPSADTQYF. For the CDR3, the DNA is TGTGCCAGCAGCCCCCCCCCGTCGGCAGATACGCAGTATTTT.

The rearrangement joins TRBV19 to TRBJ2-7; 13 bases line up with TRBD2. Trimming removed 8 bases from V and 6 bases from J; junction bases left unmatched: 4. The CDR3 consists of 13 residues. CDR1 is LNHDA, CDR2 SQIVND, per germline (reference sequence). CDR3: CASSRTSGGEQYF. DNA of the CDR3: TGTGCCAGTTCTCGGACTAGCGGGGGCGAGCAGTACTTC.